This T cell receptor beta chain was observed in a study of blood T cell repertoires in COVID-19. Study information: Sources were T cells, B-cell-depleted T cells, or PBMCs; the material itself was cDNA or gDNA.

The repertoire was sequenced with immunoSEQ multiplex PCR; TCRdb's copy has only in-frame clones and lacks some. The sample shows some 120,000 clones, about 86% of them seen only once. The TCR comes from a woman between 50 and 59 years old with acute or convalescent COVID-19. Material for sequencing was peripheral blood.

The CDR3 DNA sequence: TGCGCCAGCAGCTTGGTCCTAGCAAAACCCTCCTACGAGCAGTACTTC. As protein: CASSLVLAKPSYEQYF. The chain employs TRBV5-1 and TRBJ2-7, with D tentatively TRBD2 (5 bases). The germline V and J ends were trimmed by 0 bases and 0 bases, with 13 bases remaining between them. CDR1 is SGHRS, CDR2 YFSETQ, per germline. The CDR3 spans 16 residues.